The rows below give T cell receptor beta chains drawn from one sample of a study of blood T cell repertoires in COVID-19. Profiling relied on immunoSEQ multiplex PCR, and the TCRdb table lists in-frame clones only, not all of them. The sample has 99,000 or so clones; about 89% are singletons. Sequencing used peripheral blood. The receptors come from a human donor in a cohort sampled during active COVID-19. CDR3s leave out the opening cysteine and the closing phenylalanine or tryptophan. Fields, in order: V gene, D gene, CDR3 length, J gene, CDR3 protein. The D gene is left open where the match is weak.

TRBV5-1,TRBD1,13,TRBJ2-1,ASSPGGTGSNEQF
TRBV6-4,TRBD1,13,TRBJ1-5,ASSSTGDSNQPQH
TRBV19,.,11,TRBJ2-7,ASSIGGLYEQY
TRBV28,.,10,TRBJ2-2,ASTGFTGELF
TRBV12-3/TRBV12-4,.,10,TRBJ2-7,ASTGGPYEQY
TRBV4-2,.,13,TRBJ2-7,ASSQDPGSSHEQY
TRBV7-8,.,11,TRBJ1-2,ASSLSGAYGYT
TRBV7-2,.,13,TRBJ2-3,ASSLWDSITDTQY
TRBV2,.,12,TRBJ2-7,ASSVGPSSYEQY
TRBV2,.,13,TRBJ1-5,ASSEVGLSNQPQH
TRBV5-1,TRBD1,13,TRBJ1-3,ASSPGQGNRNTIY
TRBV4-2,.,12,TRBJ2-2,ASSQGAGSGELF
TRBV9,TRBD2,17,TRBJ2-3,ASSSTRLAGEELTDTQY
TRBV7-9,TRBD2,13,TRBJ2-3,ASSRTSGGFDTQY
TRBV2,.,12,TRBJ1-1,ASGVGSGGTEAF
TRBV5-4,TRBD2,12,TRBJ2-5,ASSLGRGGETQY
TRBV7-8,TRBD2,13,TRBJ2-3,ASSQRTRSTDTQY
TRBV6-5,.,12,TRBJ2-5,ATSLVGAEETQY
TRBV4-1,.,11,TRBJ2-2,ASSQDYTGELF
TRBV29-1,.,9,TRBJ2-1,SVGTVHEQF
TRBV15,TRBD2,15,TRBJ2-3,ATSREVGGSGRGTQY
TRBV7-8,.,10,TRBJ2-2,ASRRNTGELF
TRBV13,.,12,TRBJ1-1,ASSLGGPNTEAF